This T cell receptor (beta chain) originates from a study of shared clonotypes between healthy human individuals. Findings of the study overall: Represented diversity, genetic and exposure-history alike, was limited by few donors.

Germline values: CDR1 SGHDT, CDR2 YYEEEE. V lost 6 bases and J lost 4; bases outside the gene matches: 12. The CDR3 is 16 amino acids. The assay was run at deep level. Per the authors' pipeline: ImmunoSEQ only sent back junction sequences with no quality scores, so filtering was done differently. Clones were read by immunoSEQ multiplex PCR, and TCRdb kept only the in-frame ones, dropping some. V, J and clone size are taken as reported in that table, and D and trimming were inferred from the DNA itself. The sample has approximately 500,000 clones, about four fifths seen once. Points on this clone: Its target is unknown.

It was tens of millions of PBMCs that unsorted samples used for genomic DNA. The chain carries TRBV5-6 and TRBJ2-1; 8 nucleotides align to TRBD2. The sequence derives from a woman in her forties in good health. Some clones in this sample may be carry-over from other donors' samples. The sequenced sample consisted of PBMCs. The CDR3 DNA reads TGTGCCAGCACCAGGGATCGCGGGAGGTTTTACAATGAGCAGTTCTTC. Protein product: CASTRDRGRFYNEQFF.